These T cell receptor beta chains were read from a single sample in a study of T cell responses to AZD1222 COVID-19 vaccine. TCRdb's table, derived via immunoSEQ multiplex PCR, lists solely in-frame clones and lacks some. The top ten clones hold around 15% of a sample with roughly 81,000 clones, approximately 88% of them seen once. The source material was peripheral blood, sampled on day 0 of AZD1222 vaccination. Receptors were obtained from an adult in good health. Both conserved end residues are trimmed from each CDR3.

cdr3_aa	v_call	j_call	cdr3_length
ASSEMRPLQETQY	TRBV25-1	TRBJ2-5	13
ASSSRDTNTEAF	TRBV3-1/TRBV3-2	TRBJ1-1	12
ASDKKGASGNTIY	TRBV3-1/TRBV3-2	TRBJ1-3	13
ASLRGDTDTQY	TRBV7-9	TRBJ2-3	11
ASLRITGELF	TRBV12-3/TRBV12-4	TRBJ2-2	10
ASSPDRGNQPQH	TRBV5-5	TRBJ1-5	12
ASREQGQLNQPQH	TRBV6-5	TRBJ1-5	13
ASSLRWNTEAF	TRBV5-4	TRBJ1-1	11
ATSRDFSGELF	TRBV15	TRBJ2-2	11
ASSLVAGANEQF	TRBV11-3	TRBJ2-1	12
ASSTFRDYGYT	TRBV28	TRBJ1-2	11
ASSVSGGYEKLF	TRBV3-1/TRBV3-2	TRBJ1-4	12
ASSYSSRQSTEAF	TRBV6-5	TRBJ1-1	13
ATSRYNQPQH	TRBV15	TRBJ1-5	10
ASTQGLGDPSGANVLT	TRBV4-2	TRBJ2-6	16
ASSLRGLGPQH	TRBV28	TRBJ1-5	11
ASSPSSRSNEKLF	TRBV5-5	TRBJ1-4	13
ASSSPYEGSPLH	TRBV28	TRBJ1-6	12